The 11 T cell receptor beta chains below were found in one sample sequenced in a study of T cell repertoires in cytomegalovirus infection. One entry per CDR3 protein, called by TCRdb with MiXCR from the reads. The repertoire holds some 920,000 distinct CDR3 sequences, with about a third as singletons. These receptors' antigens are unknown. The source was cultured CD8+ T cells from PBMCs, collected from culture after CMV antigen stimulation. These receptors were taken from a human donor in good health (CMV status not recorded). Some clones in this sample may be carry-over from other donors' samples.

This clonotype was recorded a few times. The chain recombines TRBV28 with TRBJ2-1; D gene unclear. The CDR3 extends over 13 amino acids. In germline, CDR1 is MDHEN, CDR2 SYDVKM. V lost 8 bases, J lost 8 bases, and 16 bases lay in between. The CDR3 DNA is TGTGCCAGCCAGTACGTTGGGGTCTATGAGCAGTTCTTC. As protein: CASQYVGVYEQFF. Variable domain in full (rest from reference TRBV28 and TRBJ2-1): DVKVTQSSRYLVKRTGEKVFLECVQDMDHENMFWYRQDPGLGLRLIYFSYDVKMKEKGDIPEGYSVSREKKERFSLILESASTNQTSMYLCASQYVGVYEQFFGPGTRLTVL.

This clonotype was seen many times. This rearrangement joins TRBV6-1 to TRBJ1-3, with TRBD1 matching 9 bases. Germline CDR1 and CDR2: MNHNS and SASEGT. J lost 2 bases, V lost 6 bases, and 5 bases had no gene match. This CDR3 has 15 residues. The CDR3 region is CASSPDRGPGNTIYF. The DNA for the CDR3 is TGTGCCAGCAGCCCGGACAGGGGTCCTGGAAACACCATATATTTT.

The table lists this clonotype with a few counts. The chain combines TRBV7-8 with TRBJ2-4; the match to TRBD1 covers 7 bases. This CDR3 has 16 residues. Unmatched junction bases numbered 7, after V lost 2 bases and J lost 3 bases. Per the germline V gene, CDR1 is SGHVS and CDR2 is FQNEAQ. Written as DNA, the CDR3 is TGTGCCAGCAGCTTAAGGGGGCGGTCGGGCAAAAACATTCAGTACTTC. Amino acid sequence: CASSLRGRSGKNIQYF.

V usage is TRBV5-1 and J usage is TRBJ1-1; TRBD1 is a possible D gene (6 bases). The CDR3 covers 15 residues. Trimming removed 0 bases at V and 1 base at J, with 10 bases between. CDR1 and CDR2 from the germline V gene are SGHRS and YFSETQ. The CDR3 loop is CASSLDPGENTEAFF. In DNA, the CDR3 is TGCGCCAGCAGCTTGGATCCAGGGGAGAACACTGAAGCTTTCTTT.

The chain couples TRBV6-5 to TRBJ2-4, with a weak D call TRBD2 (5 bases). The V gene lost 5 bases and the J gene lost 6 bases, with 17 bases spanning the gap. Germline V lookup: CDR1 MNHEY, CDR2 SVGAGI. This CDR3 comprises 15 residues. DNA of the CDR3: TGTGCCAGCAGTGCCCTCGGCGGGTGGGGAAACATTCAGTACTTC. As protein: CASSALGGWGNIQYF.

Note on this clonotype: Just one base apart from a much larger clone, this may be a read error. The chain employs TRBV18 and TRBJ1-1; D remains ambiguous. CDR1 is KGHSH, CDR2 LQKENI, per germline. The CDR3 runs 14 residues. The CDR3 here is CASSPAGFATETFF. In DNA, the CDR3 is TGTGCCAGCTCACCGGCGGGGTTTGCCACTGAAACTTTCTTT.

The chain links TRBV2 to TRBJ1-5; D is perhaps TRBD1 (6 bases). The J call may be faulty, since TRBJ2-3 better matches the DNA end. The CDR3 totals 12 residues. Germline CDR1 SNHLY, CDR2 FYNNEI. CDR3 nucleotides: TGTGCCAGCAAGAGGGGGAATCAGCCCCAGTATTTT. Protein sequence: CASKRGNQPQYF.

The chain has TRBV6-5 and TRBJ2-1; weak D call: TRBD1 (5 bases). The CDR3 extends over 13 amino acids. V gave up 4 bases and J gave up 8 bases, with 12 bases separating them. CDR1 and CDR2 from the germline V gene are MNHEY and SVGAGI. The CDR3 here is CASSFLTAYEQFF. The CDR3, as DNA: TGTGCCAGCAGTTTTCTGACAGCTTATGAGCAGTTCTTC.

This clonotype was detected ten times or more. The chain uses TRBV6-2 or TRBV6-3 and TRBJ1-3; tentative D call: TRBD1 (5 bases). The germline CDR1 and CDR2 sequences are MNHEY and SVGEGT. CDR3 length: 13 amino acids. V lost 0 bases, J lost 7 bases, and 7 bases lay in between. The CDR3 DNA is TGTGCCAGCAGTTACTCGACAGCGAACACCATATATTTT. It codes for CASSYSTANTIYF.

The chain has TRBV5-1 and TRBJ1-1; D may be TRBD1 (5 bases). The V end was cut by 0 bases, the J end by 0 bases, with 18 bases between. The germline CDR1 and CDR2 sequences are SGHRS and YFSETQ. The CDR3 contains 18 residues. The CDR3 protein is CASSLAREKGEMNTEAFF. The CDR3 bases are TGCGCCAGCAGCTTGGCCAGGGAGAAAGGGGAAATGAACACTGAAGCTTTCTTT.

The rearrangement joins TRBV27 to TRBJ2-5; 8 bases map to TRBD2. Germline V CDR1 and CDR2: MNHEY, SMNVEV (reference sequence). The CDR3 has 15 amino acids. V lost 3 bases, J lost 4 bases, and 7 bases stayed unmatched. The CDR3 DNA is TGTGCCAGCAGTTTTCTACCGGGGGGGCTAGAGACCCAGTACTTC. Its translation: CASSFLPGGLETQYF.